This T cell receptor (beta chain) originates from a study of cytomegalovirus exposure and HLA in healthy donors (dated by TCRdb to the late 2010s). The study in broad terms: According to an earlier analysis of 587 of the donors, 150 million to 200 million T cells yielded roughly 100 million unique TCR beta sequences and 250 to 350 Gb of sequence data. HLA typing covered class I and class II loci at four-digit resolution. The aim of the study was to test whether cataloging public T cell receptors could identify signatures of past pathogen exposure. Typing coverage differed by locus: A, B, C, DRB1 and DQB1 were typed in about 620-640 donors, DQA1 in roughly 500, DPA1 in 600 to 610, and DPB1 in 400 to 490. The genetic ancestry cluster associated with self-reported Caucasian donors included 81% of the roughly 400 genotyped donors. Donor age, sex, ethnicity and CMV serostatus were compiled together with the repertoire data. About 280 gigabases of sequencing data and around 80 million unique TCR sequences made up an early release that covered several hundred HLA-typed donors. Rather than drawing on any new phenotypic data, the later analysis identified candidate immune exposures from TCR beta sequences and the way those sequences occurred across donors. In addition to the first cohort of approximately 670 subjects, a separate validation cohort of 120 different subjects was used. The study combined high-throughput TCR immunosequencing, statistical association of individual TCRs with disease status, and machine learning to predict cytomegalovirus infection status. All discovery cohort repertoires had been generated using a single sequencing platform. The study used immunosequencing to profile the T cell repertoires of more than 650 subjects and linked those repertoires to cytomegalovirus serostatus. Because of strong linkage in the cohort, 4 to 6 DR-DQ haplotypes were treated as single units for association and clustering. Across approximately 400 genotyped donors of the cohort, an average of 235,054 unique TCR beta nucleotide sequences per donor were sequenced, and about a sixth of those sequences were non-productive. A later analysis re-examined previously published TCR beta repertoires from more than 650 donors and added high-resolution HLA genotyping to investigate patterns of TCR occurrence. In an earlier analysis of roughly 600 of the donors, high-throughput TCR beta sequencing was used to judge whether each TCR beta V gene segment behaved as functional or pseudogenic. In a later genetic analysis, genome-wide SNP genotypes for about 65% of the 666 donors were used, and that subset was treated as a discovery cohort. What the study reported, not specific to this receptor: The presence/absence analyses assumed that sequencing depth was roughly uniform across donors, and that assumption may not be true. Linkage disequilibrium might explain the correlated functional status among segregating V segments, but an unknown experimental factor could not be excluded. The only immune exposure information available for the cohort was CMV serostatus. A later genetic analysis reported fewer N-insertions in productive TCRs among donors in an Asian-associated ancestry cluster than the roughly 620-donor mean. A cluster of highly shared sequence variants was judged likely to represent a technical artifact of the sequencing pipeline. In a later analysis, most CMV-associated TCR beta chains were found to appear HLA-restricted, with HLA associations seemingly driven largely by CMV exposure. The cohort was sequenced for TCR beta chains only, and without alpha or paired-chain data the features that could be detected were limited. Specific HLA alleles were associated with 16,951 TCR beta sequences at a false discovery rate of 0.05 in a later analysis. Assigning TCR associations to individual alleles was difficult when HLA alleles, especially DR and DQ, strongly co-occurred. In a later analysis, HLA-associated TCR beta chains were found to be more clonally expanded and to have lower generation probabilities than equally common non-associated chains. A later analysis reported that several top co-occurrence clusters appeared linked to parvovirus B19, influenza, CMV and Epstein-Barr virus. A further reported finding was that TCR beta sequences accurately predicted the HLA-A and HLA-B alleles for most subjects in the first cohort. A total of 150 to 200 TCR beta chains were listed by the study as associated with cytomegalovirus. According to a later analysis, TCR association rates differed among HLA loci, with DRB1 alleles showing the most associated TCRs and HLA-C alleles showing the fewest. Because counts were too low, some 16 rarely observed V segments, including chromosome 9 orphons, were excluded from the earlier analysis of 587 of the donors. Across donors, most TCR sequences were observed very rarely, whereas some public TCRs were present in many individuals. A later genetic analysis associated a missense DCLRE1C variant with V-gene and J-gene trimming of TCR beta chains, and an independent cohort replicated the association. According to the authors, the approach could potentially be generalized to other disease states and immunological phenotypes. The classifier was reported to diagnose cytomegalovirus status with high specificity and sensitivity in both the original cohort and the validation cohort. In vitro tests confirmed that three of the cytomegalovirus-associated TCR beta chains recognize cytomegalovirus antigens. HLA typing was unavailable for some donors at each locus, so association tests used only the typed subset. Because the 87-base-pair reads could not distinguish some IMGT-functional V segments, including TRBV6-2 and TRBV6-3, those segments were excluded. Broadly in line with IMGT annotations, most TCR beta V segments showed up in productive rearrangements about 87% or about 30% of the time in an earlier analysis of 587 of the donors.

The cohort was made up of roughly 670 healthy bone marrow donors. At the time of sampling, every cohort member was nominally healthy, though immune exposures that went unrecorded were likely present. The donor was CMV seropositive and was included in the group of 250 to 350 seropositive cohort members. A peripheral blood sample was provided by each donor, and peripheral blood mononuclear cells were used for TCR beta sequencing. Genomic DNA was extracted from the blood cell samples with the Qiagen DNeasy Blood Extraction Kit. On this clone itself: This receptor's antigen is unknown. Qualities for individual bases were not recorded, and no much larger clone is one base off.

Preparation of the library involved the immunoSEQ multiplex PCR assay. For the multiplex PCR, a mixture combining 60 forward primers for TCR Vbeta segments and 13 reverse primers for TCR Jbeta segments was used. The CDR3 region of rearranged TCR beta genes was amplified from genomic DNA by a multiplex PCR assay. Amplified TCR beta libraries were sequenced as 87-base-pair reads on the Illumina HiSeq System. Regarding the original processing steps: A later analysis tallied tens of millions of unique TCR beta chains across the 666 repertoires, and approximately 12 million of those chains were shared by two or more donors. To remove PCR and sequencing errors, raw reads were error-corrected and collapsed into unique sequences using a nearest-neighbor algorithm that merged closely related sequences. To assign V, D and J gene segments, CDR3 sequences were aligned to IMGT reference sequences. Each retained sequence needed at least a six-nucleotide match to both a V gene segment and a J gene segment. Rearrangements were called productive when the CDR3 lacked stop codons and stayed in frame with V and J; all others were non-productive. CDR3 was defined by IMGT convention, running from the second conserved V-encoded cysteine to the conserved J-encoded phenylalanine. The earlier analysis of approximately 500 of the donors excluded sequences that lacked an unambiguous match to a single V gene segment. In an earlier analysis of around 600 of the donors, V segments were called functional above 56.7% productive rearrangements and were called segregating when the between-donor standard deviation exceeded 5%. A statistical classification framework was developed to diagnose cytomegalovirus status using the catalog of TCR beta chain sequences. V and J gene assignment, in a later analysis, came from comparing TCR nucleotide sequences with IMGT/GENE-DB human TR gene sequences. In a later analysis, CDR3 sequences and most-parsimonious VDJ recombination scenarios were assigned using the TCRdist pipeline. In a later analysis, every TCR beta chain was defined by the combination of its CDR3 amino acid sequence and its V-gene family, and reads without a unique V-gene family were dropped. To address suspected cross-contamination and a sequencing artifact, a later analysis removed around 600 highly shared, low-generation-probability nucleotide sequences. A later analysis calculated a clonal expansion index for each public chain from normalized within-repertoire ranks of inferred template counts. In a later analysis, generation probabilities were computed using a VDJ recombination model fitted to out-of-frame rearrangements, and the results were checked against IGoR. Hypergeometric tests were used in a later analysis to score TCR-TCR, TCR-HLA and TCR-CMV co-occurrence, with a repertoire-size bias correction applied to the TCR pairs. False discovery rates were estimated in a later analysis by permuting HLA or CMV assignments 20 times. In a later analysis, co-occurring TCRs were grouped using DBSCAN, and TCRdist sequence similarity was added for clustering within HLA-allele-positive subsets. Co-occurrence clustering excluded repertoires with fewer than 30,000 or more than 120,000 public chains, plus five with anomalous nucleotide sharing. Sourced from immuneACCESS, this table was stored by TCRdb with only in-frame sequences that have V and J called. A share of the clones is absent; for the studies checked, an unresolved V gene accounts for under half, and the remainder has no known explanation. V and J calls and clone size are as listed in that table; D and trimming were resolved from the DNA. The sample contains more than 85,000 clones, 65% to 80% of them found a single time. The biggest ten clones account for over 12% of the sample.

Reading from cysteine to phenylalanine, the CDR3 counts 19 amino acids. Only the CDR3 DNA is retained, 57 bases long and in frame from the first base. The V end gives up 0 bases and the J end 2 bases, leaving 10 bases in the junction not matched to a gene. The germline V gene (reference sequence) gives CDR1 as LNHDA and CDR2 as SQIVND. The origin of this receptor is a woman in her 50s in good health and CMV-seropositive. Sequenced material: PBMCs. The receptor chain draws on TRBV19 and TRBJ2-6; 7 junctional bases match TRBD1. The DNA sequence reads TGTGCCAGTAGTATAGATTCCGGACAGGTAGTAGCTGGGGCCAACGTCCTGACTTTC. This translates into CASSIDSGQVVAGANVLTF.